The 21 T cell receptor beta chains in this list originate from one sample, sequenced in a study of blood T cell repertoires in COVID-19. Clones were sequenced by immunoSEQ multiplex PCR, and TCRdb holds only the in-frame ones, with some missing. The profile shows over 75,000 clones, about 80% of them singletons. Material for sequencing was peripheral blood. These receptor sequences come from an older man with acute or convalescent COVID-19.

The chain's CDR3 is CASSPSTSGGFETQYF. CDR3 nucleotide sequence: TGTGCCAGCAGCCCGTCGACTAGCGGGGGTTTTGAGACCCAGTACTTC. V and J are TRBV7-3 and TRBJ2-5; TRBD2 matches 12 bases. The CDR3 loop spans 16 amino acids. V was pared by 5 bases and J by 5 bases, with 9 bases of the junction left unmatched. Germline V gene sequence: CDR1 SGHTA, CDR2 FQGTGA. Full variable domain (rest looked up from reference TRBV7-3 and TRBJ2-5): GAGVSQTPSNKVTEKGKYVELRCDPISGHTALYWYRQSLGQGPEFLIYFQGTGAADDSGLPNDRFFAVRPEGSVSTLKIQRTERGDSAVYLCASSPSTSGGFETQYFGPGTRLLVL.

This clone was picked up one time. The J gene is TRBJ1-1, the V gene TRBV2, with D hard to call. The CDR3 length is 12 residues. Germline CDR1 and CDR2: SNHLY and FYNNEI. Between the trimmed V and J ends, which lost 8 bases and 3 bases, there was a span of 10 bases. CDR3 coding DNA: TGTGCCAGCCGCGAGGAGGACACTGAAGCTTTCTTT. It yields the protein CASREEDTEAFF.

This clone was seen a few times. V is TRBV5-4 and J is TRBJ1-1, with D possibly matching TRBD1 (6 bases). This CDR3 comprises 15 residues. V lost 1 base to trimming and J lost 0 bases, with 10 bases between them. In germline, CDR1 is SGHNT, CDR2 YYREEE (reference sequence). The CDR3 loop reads CASSLTGSMNTEAFF. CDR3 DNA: TGTGCCAGCAGCTTGACAGGGTCCATGAACACTGAAGCTTTCTTT. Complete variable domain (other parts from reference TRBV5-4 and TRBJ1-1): ETGVTQSPTHLIKTRGQQVTLRCSSQSGHNTVSWYQQALGQGPQFIFQYYREEENGRGNFPPRFSGLQFPNYSSELNVNALELDDSALYLCASSLTGSMNTEAFFGQGTRLTVV.

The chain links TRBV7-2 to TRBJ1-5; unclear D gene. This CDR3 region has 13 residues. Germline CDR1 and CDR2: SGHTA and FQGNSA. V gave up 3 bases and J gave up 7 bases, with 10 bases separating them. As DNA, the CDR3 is TGTGCCAGCAGCTTGATAGAGAGGCAGCCCCAGCATTTT. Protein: CASSLIERQPQHF.

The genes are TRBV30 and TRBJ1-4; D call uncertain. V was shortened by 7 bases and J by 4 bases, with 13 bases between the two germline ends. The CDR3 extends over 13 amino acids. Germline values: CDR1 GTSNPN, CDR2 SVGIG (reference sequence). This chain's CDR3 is CALTAAHNEKLFF. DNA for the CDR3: TGTGCCTTGACTGCAGCCCATAATGAAAAACTGTTTTTT.

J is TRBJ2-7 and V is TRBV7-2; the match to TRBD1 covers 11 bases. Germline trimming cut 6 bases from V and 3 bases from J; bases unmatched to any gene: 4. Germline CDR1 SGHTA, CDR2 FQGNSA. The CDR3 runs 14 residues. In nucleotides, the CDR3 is TGTGCCAGCAGTACCGGGACAGGGGGCTACGAGCAGTACTTC. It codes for CASSTGTGGYEQYF.

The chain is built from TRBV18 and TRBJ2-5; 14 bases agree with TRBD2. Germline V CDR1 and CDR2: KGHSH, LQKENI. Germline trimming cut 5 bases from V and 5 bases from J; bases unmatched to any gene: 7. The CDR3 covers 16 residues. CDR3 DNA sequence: TGTGCCAGCTCAACGAGCGGGACTAGCGGGGGTGAGACCCAGTACTTC. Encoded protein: CASSTSGTSGGETQYF.

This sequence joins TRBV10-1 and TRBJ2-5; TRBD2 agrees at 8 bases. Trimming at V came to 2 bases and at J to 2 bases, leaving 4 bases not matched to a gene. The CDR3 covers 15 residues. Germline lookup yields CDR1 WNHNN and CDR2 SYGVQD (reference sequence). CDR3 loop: CASSEVGGGQETQYF. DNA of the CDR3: TGCGCCAGCAGTGAGGTTGGCGGGGGGCAAGAGACCCAGTACTTC.

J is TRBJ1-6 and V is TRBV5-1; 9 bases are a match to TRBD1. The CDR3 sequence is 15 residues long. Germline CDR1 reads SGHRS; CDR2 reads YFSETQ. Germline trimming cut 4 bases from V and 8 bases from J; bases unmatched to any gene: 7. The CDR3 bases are TGCGCCAGCAGCCACCCGGGACAGGGATATTCACCCCTCCACTTT. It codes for CASSHPGQGYSPLHF.

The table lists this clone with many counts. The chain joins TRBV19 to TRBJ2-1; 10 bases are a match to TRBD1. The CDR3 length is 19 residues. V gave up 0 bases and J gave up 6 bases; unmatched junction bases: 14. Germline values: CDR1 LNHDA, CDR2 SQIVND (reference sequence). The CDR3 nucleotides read TGTGCCAGTAGTATAGATCGGGGGACAGGGGACCTTTACAGCAATGAGCAGTTCTTC. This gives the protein CASSIDRGTGDLYSNEQFF.

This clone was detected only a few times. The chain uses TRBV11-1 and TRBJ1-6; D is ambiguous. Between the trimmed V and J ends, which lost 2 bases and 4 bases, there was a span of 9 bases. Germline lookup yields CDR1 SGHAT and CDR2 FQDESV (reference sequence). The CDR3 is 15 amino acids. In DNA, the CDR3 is TGTGCCAGCAGCTTACGCTCCGCGTATAATTCACCCCTCCACTTT. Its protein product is CASSLRSAYNSPLHF.

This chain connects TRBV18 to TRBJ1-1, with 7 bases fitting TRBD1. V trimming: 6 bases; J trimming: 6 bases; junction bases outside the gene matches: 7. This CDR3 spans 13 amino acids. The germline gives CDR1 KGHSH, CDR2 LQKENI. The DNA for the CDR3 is TGTGCCAGCTCCCTAGGACAGGACTCTGAAGCTTTCTTT. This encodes CASSLGQDSEAFF.

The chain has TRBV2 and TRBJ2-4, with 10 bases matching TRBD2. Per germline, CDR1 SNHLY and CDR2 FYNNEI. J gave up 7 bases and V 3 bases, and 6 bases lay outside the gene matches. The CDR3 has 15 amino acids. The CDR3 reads CASSDSHSGRNIQYF. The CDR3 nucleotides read TGTGCCAGCAGTGATTCACATAGCGGGAGGAACATTCAGTACTTC.

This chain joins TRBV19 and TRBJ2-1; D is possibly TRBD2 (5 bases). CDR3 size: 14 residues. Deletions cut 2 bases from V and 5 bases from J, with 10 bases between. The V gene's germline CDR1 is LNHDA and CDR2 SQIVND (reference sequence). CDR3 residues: CASSIRLSDNEQFF. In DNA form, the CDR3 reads TGTGCCAGTAGTATACGGCTTAGCGACAATGAGCAGTTCTTC.

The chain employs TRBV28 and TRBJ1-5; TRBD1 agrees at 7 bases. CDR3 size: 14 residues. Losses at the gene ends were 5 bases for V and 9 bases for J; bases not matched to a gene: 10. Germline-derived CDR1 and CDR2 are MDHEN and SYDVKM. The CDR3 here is CASSVGDRGGPQHF. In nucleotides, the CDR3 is TGTGCCAGCAGTGTTGGGGACAGAGGAGGGCCCCAGCATTTT.

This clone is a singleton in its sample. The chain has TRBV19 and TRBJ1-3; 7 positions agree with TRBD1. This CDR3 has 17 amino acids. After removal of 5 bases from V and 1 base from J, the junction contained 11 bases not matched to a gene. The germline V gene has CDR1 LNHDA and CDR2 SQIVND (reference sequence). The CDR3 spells CASSDGAQGTSGNTIYF. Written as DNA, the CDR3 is TGTGCCAGTAGTGACGGGGCACAGGGGACGTCTGGAAACACCATATATTTT.

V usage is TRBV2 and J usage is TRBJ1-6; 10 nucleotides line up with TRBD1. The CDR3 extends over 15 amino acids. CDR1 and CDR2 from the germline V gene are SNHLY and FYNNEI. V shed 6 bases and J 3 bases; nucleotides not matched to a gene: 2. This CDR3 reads CASRTGGVYNSPLHF. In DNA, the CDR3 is TGTGCCAGCAGGACAGGGGGCGTCTATAATTCACCCCTCCACTTT.

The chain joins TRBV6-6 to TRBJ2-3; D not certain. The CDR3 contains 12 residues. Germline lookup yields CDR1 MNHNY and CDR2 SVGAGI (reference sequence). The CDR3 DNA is TGTGCTCACTCCCAAAGATCCACTACGCAGTATTTT. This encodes CAHSQRSTTQYF.

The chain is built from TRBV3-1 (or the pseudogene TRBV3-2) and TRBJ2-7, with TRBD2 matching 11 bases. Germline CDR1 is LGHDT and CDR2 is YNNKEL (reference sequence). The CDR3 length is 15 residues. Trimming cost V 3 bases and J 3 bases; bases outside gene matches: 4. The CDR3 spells CASSHGLAGNYEQYF. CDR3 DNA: TGTGCCAGCAGCCACGGACTAGCGGGTAACTACGAGCAGTACTTC.

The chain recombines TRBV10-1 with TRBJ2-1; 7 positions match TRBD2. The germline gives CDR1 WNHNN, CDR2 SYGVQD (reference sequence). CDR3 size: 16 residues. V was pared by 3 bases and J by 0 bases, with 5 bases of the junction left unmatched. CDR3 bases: TGCGCCAGCAGTGAATTCGGCGGGAGCTCCTACAATGAGCAGTTCTTC. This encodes CASSEFGGSSYNEQFF.

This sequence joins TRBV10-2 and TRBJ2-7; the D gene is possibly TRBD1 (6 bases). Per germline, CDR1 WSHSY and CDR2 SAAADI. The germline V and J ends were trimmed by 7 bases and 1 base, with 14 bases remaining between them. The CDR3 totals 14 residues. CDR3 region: CASNTQGNSYEQYF. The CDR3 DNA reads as TGCGCCAGCAATACACAGGGAAATTCCTACGAGCAGTACTTC.